This T cell receptor beta chain is drawn from a study of shared clonotypes between healthy human individuals. For this clone: The antigen is not known.

The naive CD8 population came from CD45RO-negative cells selected for CCR7, without terminally differentiated effector memory CD45RA+ cells. CDR3 length: 16 amino acids. Losses at the gene ends were 5 bases for V and 1 base for J; bases not matched to a gene: 5. The germline gives CDR1 SGHTA, CDR2 FQGNSA. Clones were sequenced by immunoSEQ multiplex PCR, and TCRdb holds only the in-frame ones, with some missing. The data show about 820,000 clones, 85% to 95% seen once. Study-wide results and limits: In several donors, around 5.5% of naive CD4 clonotypes appeared in common. Naive subsets generally had larger estimated richness than memory subsets.

The sequenced sample consisted of naive CD8+ T cells sorted from blood. The chain combines TRBV7-2 with TRBJ2-3, with 11 bases matching TRBD1. This clonotype was obtained from a man under 40 in good health. Written as DNA, the CDR3 is TGTGCCAGCAGCCTGGGGACAGGGGGTCGCACAGATACGCAGTATTTT. Encoded protein: CASSLGTGGRTDTQYF.